The clone carrying this TCR beta chain was seen a single time. Antigen specificity is unknown. The data were obtained in a study of T cells in tuberculosis. Background on the study: CD1B tetramers identified T cells specific for mycobacterial lipid GMM. A South African cohort included IGRA-negative adolescents, latently infected IGRA-positive adolescents and adults with active tuberculosis. Study outcomes and limitations: Active tuberculosis patients had shorter CDR3-alpha; the beta difference was nonsignificant.

Unsorted cryopreserved PBMC were sequenced, averaging about 92,000 T cells per clinical donor. TCRdb's copy holds only in-frame clones and misses some; the assay was immunoSEQ multiplex PCR. Of tens of thousands of clones in the sample, roughly nine tenths were seen once. Germline V CDR1 and CDR2: SGHTA, FQGNSA. The CDR3 loop spans 16 amino acids. Trimming left V 5 bases short and J 2 bases short, with 19 bases between. The material sequenced was PBMCs. The sequence was collected from a donor aged 10-29 years with latent tuberculosis or without tuberculosis infection. The chain links TRBV7-2 to TRBJ2-7; D may be TRBD2 (5 bases). This CDR3 is CASSPSPRPPPYEQYF. The DNA for the CDR3 is TGTGCCAGCAGCCCTAGCCCCAGACCCCCTCCCTACGAGCAGTACTTC.